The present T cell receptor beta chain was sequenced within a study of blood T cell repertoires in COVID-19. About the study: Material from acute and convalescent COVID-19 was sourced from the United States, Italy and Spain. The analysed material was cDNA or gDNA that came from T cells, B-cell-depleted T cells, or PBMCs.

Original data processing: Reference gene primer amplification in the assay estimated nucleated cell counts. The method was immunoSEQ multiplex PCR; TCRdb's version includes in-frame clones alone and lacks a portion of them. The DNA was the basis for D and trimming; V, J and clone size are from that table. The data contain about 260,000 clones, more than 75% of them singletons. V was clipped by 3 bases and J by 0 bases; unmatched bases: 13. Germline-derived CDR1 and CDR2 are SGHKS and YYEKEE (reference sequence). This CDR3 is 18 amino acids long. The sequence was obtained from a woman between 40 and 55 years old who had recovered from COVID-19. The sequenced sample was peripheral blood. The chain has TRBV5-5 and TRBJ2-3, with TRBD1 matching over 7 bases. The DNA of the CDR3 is TGTGCCAGCAGCTCCCAAATTAGACAGGGCTGGAGCACAGATACGCAGTATTTT. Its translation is CASSSQIRQGWSTDTQYF.